This T cell receptor (beta chain) was profiled in a study of blood T cell repertoires in COVID-19. At the level of the study: Samples representing acute and convalescent COVID-19 were sourced from the United States, Italy and Spain.

V lost 2 bases and J lost 3, with 10 bases in between. Germline-derived CDR1 and CDR2 are SQVTM and ANQGSEA. This CDR3 contains 13 residues. This clone was picked up a small number of times. Measured with immunoSEQ multiplex PCR; TCRdb has only the in-frame clones, and not every one. The table records tens of thousands of clones, around 85% of them present only once. This receptor was obtained from a woman aged 70-85 years with acute or convalescent COVID-19. This chain uses TRBV29-1 with TRBJ1-1, with D unresolved. Sequencing input: peripheral blood. CDR3 protein: CSVETASDTEAFF. The CDR3 DNA is TGCAGCGTTGAAACCGCGTCGGACACTGAAGCTTTCTTT.